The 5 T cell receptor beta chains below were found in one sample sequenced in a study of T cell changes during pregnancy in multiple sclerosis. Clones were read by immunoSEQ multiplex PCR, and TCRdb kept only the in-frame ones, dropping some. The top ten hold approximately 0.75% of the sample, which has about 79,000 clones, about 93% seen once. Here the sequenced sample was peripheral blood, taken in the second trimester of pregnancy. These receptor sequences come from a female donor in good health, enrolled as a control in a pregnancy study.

Here the CDR3 reads CSAIADEQYF. In DNA, the CDR3 is TGCAGTGCCATAGCGGACGAGCAGTACTTC. This chain joins TRBV20-1 and TRBJ2-7; D might be TRBD2 (6 bases). CDR3 length equals 10 residues. V lost 6 bases and J 5 bases, leaving 8 bases between the germline ends. CDR1 is DFQATT, CDR2 SNEGSKA, per germline (reference sequence).

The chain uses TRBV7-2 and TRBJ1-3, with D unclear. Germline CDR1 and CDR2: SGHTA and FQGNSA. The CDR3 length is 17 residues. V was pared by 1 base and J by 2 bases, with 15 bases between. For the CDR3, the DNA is TGTGCCAGCAGCTTAGTCGGGTCTTCGGGGACTGGAAACACCATATATTTT. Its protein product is CASSLVGSSGTGNTIYF.

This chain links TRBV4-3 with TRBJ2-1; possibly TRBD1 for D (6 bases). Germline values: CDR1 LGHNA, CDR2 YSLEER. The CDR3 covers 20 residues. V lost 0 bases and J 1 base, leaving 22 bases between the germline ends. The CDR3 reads CASSQEQGTGSIVSYNEQFF. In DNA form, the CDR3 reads TGCGCCAGCAGCCAAGAACAGGGAACAGGGAGTATAGTATCCTACAATGAGCAGTTCTTC.

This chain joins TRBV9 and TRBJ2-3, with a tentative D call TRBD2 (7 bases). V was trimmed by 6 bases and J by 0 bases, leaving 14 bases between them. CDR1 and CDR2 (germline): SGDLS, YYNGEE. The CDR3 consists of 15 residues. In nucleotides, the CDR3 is TGTGCCAGCACTCTAGGGGGGGCCAGCACAGATACGCAGTATTTT. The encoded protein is CASTLGGASTDTQYF.

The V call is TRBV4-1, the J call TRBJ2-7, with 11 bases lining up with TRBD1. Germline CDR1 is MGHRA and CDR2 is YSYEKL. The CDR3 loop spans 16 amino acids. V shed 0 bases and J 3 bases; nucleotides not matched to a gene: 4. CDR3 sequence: CASSQDRTGGVYEQYF. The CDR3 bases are TGCGCCAGCAGCCAAGATAGGACAGGGGGCGTCTACGAGCAGTACTTC.